This T cell receptor beta chain was identified during a study of blood T cell repertoires in COVID-19. Germline values: CDR1 MNHNY, CDR2 SVGAGI (reference sequence). The CDR3 is made up of 16 amino acids. V gave up 6 bases and J gave up 0 bases; unmatched junction bases: 4. TCRdb's table, derived via immunoSEQ multiplex PCR, lists solely in-frame clones and lacks some. The data hold 250,000 or so clones, with around 90% observed a single time. V usage is TRBV6-6 and J usage is TRBJ1-4; 10 nucleotides line up with TRBD1. The sequenced sample was peripheral blood. This TCR derives from a man older than 75 with acute or convalescent COVID-19. CDR3 residues: CASRSGTGATNEKLFF. The CDR3 DNA reads as TGTGCCAGCAGGTCCGGGACAGGGGCAACTAATGAAAAACTGTTTTTT.